These 5 T cell receptor beta chains were sequenced from one sample in a study of OX40 agonist ivuxolimab in advanced cancers. The protocol used for the library was the immunoSEQ multiplex PCR assay. TCRdb re-hosts the immuneACCESS table, in-frame sequences only. Its copies lack some clones; in the studies checked, an unresolved V gene accounts for under half of them, and the cause for the rest is not known. In this sample the table shows approximately 81,000 clones, around nine tenths of which occur a single time. The ten top clones hold 0.45% to 0.6% of the sample. Sequencing used CD4+ or CD8+ T cells sorted from blood, obtained in a trial of the OX40 agonist ivuxolimab. The receptor source for this set is an adult with an advanced solid tumor such as melanoma, head and neck, liver or kidney cancer.

The gene calls are TRBV5-1 and TRBJ2-5, with D uncertain. Trimming shortened V by 0 bases and J by 4 bases, and 7 bases separated the two germline ends. CDR3 length: 13 residues. Germline values: CDR1 SGHRS, CDR2 YFSETQ. The CDR3 is CASSLGSGETQYF. In DNA form, the CDR3 reads TGCGCCAGCAGCTTGGGGTCTGGAGAGACCCAGTACTTC.

The chain uses TRBV2 and TRBJ2-7, with TRBD1 identical over 9 bases. Germline V gene lookup returns CDR1 SNHLY and CDR2 FYNNEI. V trimming: 6 bases; J trimming: 4 bases; junction bases outside the gene matches: 4. The CDR3 sequence is 13 residues long. The CDR3 sequence: CASRRDREYEQYF. The CDR3 DNA is TGTGCCAGCAGGAGGGACAGGGAGTACGAGCAGTACTTC.

The V and J genes are TRBV19 and TRBJ2-3, with TRBD1 identical over 7 bases. The junction had 8 bases not matched to a gene; V was cut back by 3 bases and J by 2 bases. The CDR3 has 16 amino acids. Germline-derived CDR1 and CDR2 are LNHDA and SQIVND (reference sequence). The DNA for the CDR3 is TGTGCCAGTAGTATTCAAACAGGGGCGGACACAGATACGCAGTATTTT. Protein: CASSIQTGADTDTQYF.

V and J are TRBV7-2 and TRBJ2-1; TRBD1 agrees at 10 bases. J was trimmed by 5 bases and V by 5 bases; bases with no gene match: 3. This CDR3 is 14 amino acids long. CDR1 is SGHTA and CDR2 is FQGNSA in the germline V gene. CDR3 nucleotides: TGTGCCAGCAGCGCCGGGACAGGGGACAATGAGCAGTTCTTC. This sequence encodes CASSAGTGDNEQFF. Looking up the rest from reference TRBV7-2 and TRBJ2-1 gives the full variable domain: GAGVSQSPSNKVTEKGKDVELRCDPISGHTALYWYRQSLGQGLEFLIYFQGNSAPDKSGLPSDRFSAERTGGSVSTLTIQRTQQEDSAVYLCASSAGTGDNEQFFGPGTRLTVL.

V usage is TRBV7-6 and J usage is TRBJ1-1, with TRBD1 matching over 9 bases. Germline V gives CDR1 SGHVS, CDR2 FNYEAQ. The ends lost 5 bases at V and 1 base at J; junction bases unmatched: 2. The CDR3 sequence is 14 residues long. CDR3 bases: TGTGCCAGCAGCCTGACAGGGGGGAACACTGAAGCTTTCTTT. Translating gives CASSLTGGNTEAFF.